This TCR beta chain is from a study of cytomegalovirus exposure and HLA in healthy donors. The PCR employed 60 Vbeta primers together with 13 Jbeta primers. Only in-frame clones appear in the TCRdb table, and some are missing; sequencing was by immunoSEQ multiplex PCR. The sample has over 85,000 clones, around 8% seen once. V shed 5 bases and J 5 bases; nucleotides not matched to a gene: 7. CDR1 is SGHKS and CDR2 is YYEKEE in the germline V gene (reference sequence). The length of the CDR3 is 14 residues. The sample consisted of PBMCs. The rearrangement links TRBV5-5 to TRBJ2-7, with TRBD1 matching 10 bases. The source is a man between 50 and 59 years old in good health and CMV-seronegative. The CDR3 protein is CASRLRDRGHEQYF. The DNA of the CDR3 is TGTGCCAGCAGGTTACGGGACAGGGGACACGAGCAGTACTTC.